The TCR beta chain under discussion was sequenced for a study of T-cell memory formation after mild COVID-19. MiXCR was run by TCRdb on the 5' RACE reads, yielding one entry per CDR3 protein. Altogether 400,000 or so distinct CDR3 sequences are present, around 18% being singletons, with the ten largest covering about 8.8%. Sequencing was done on a sample of PBMCs or a T cell subset sorted from them (not recorded which). This TCR derives from an adult woman who had mild COVID-19 (a few samples of this study predate the infection). Cell type and time point are not known.

This chain's CDR3 is CSAPGHGYTF. CDR3 DNA sequence: TGCAGTGCCCCCGGGCACGGCTACACCTTC. The chain is built from TRBV20-1 and TRBJ1-2; D unclear. The V end was cut by 6 bases, the J end by 8 bases, with 10 bases between. Germline-derived CDR1 and CDR2 are DFQATT and SNEGSKA (reference sequence). The CDR3 is made up of 10 amino acids.